These T cell receptor beta chains were read from a single sample in a study of identical twins. TCRdb recomputed calls from the 5' RACE reads with MiXCR, one row per CDR3 protein. This table holds hundreds of thousands of distinct CDR3 sequences, around 8.6% found once. The data also belong to a second study, concerning yellow fever vaccine responses in identical twins.

Sequencing input: PBMCs. The receptors come from a woman younger than 30 in good health. Both conserved end residues are part of each CDR3. Each record gives: D gene, J gene, V gene, clone size, CDR3 DNA, CDR3 protein. The D gene is left open where the match is weak. Clone sizes are given selectively: once, few, many, or a class where the clone is expanded.

D gene: -
J gene: TRBJ2-7
V gene: TRBV4-2
clone size: many
CDR3 DNA: TGTGCCAGCAGCCAAGCCCTGACCTACGAGCAGTACTTC
CDR3 protein: CASSQALTYEQYF

D gene: -
J gene: TRBJ2-5
V gene: TRBV9
clone size: -
CDR3 DNA: TGTGCCAGCAGCGTAGCCGGGATCCAAGAGACCCAGTACTTC
CDR3 protein: CASSVAGIQETQYF

D gene: TRBD1
J gene: TRBJ2-2
V gene: TRBV5-1
clone size: many
CDR3 DNA: TGCGCCAGCAGCCAAAGACAGGGGAACACCGGGGAGCTGTTTTTT
CDR3 protein: CASSQRQGNTGELFF

D gene: -
J gene: TRBJ2-5
V gene: TRBV7-9
clone size: -
CDR3 DNA: TGTGCCAGCAGCCCCGGGAGTTTGCAAGAGACCCAGTACTTC
CDR3 protein: CASSPGSLQETQYF

D gene: -
J gene: TRBJ1-3
V gene: TRBV12-3/TRBV12-4
clone size: few
CDR3 DNA: TGTGCCAGCAGTCCAGCGCCCGCGAATTATGGAAACACCATATATTTT
CDR3 protein: CASSPAPANYGNTIYF

D gene: -
J gene: TRBJ2-6
V gene: TRBV4-3
clone size: few
CDR3 DNA: TGCGCCAGCAGCCAAGGGAGTCCCTCTGGGGCCAACGTCCTGACTTTC
CDR3 protein: CASSQGSPSGANVLTF

D gene: -
J gene: TRBJ2-4
V gene: TRBV28
clone size: few
CDR3 DNA: TGTGCCACCAATACCGGCGGAGTAGCCAAAAACATTCAGTACTTC
CDR3 protein: CATNTGGVAKNIQYF

D gene: TRBD2
J gene: TRBJ2-4
V gene: TRBV5-1
clone size: many
CDR3 DNA: TGCGCCAGCAGCTTGACTAGCGGGATCAGAGGGGACATTCAGTACTTC
CDR3 protein: CASSLTSGIRGDIQYF

D gene: -
J gene: TRBJ2-7
V gene: TRBV18
clone size: -
CDR3 DNA: TGTGCCAGCGCACTTCAAACAGATCAGTGGGGCTACGAGCAGTACTTC
CDR3 protein: CASALQTDQWGYEQYF

D gene: -
J gene: TRBJ2-2
V gene: TRBV12-3/TRBV12-4
clone size: many
CDR3 DNA: TGTGCCAGCAGATTACAGGGATGGACCGGGGAGCTGTTTTTT
CDR3 protein: CASRLQGWTGELFF

D gene: -
J gene: TRBJ2-3
V gene: TRBV5-1
clone size: many
CDR3 DNA: TGTGCCAGCAGCTTATGGGGGGACGGCACAGATACGCAGTATTTT
CDR3 protein: CASSLWGDGTDTQYF

D gene: -
J gene: TRBJ2-1
V gene: TRBV18
clone size: many
CDR3 DNA: TGTGCCAGCAGTCCTCTAGCGAGCTCCTACAATGAGCAGTTCTTC
CDR3 protein: CASSPLASSYNEQFF

D gene: TRBD2
J gene: TRBJ2-2
V gene: TRBV9
clone size: -
CDR3 DNA: TGTGCCAGCAGCGTAGAGGGGACTAGCACCGGGGAGCTGTTTTTT
CDR3 protein: CASSVEGTSTGELFF

D gene: -
J gene: TRBJ2-1
V gene: TRBV24-1
clone size: -
CDR3 DNA: TGTGCCACTGCGAAGACGGAGACCTACAATGAGCAGTTCTTC
CDR3 protein: CATAKTETYNEQFF

D gene: -
J gene: TRBJ2-1
V gene: TRBV5-1
clone size: -
CDR3 DNA: TGCGCCAGCAGCTTGACAGGGACGGACTACAATGAGCAGTTCTTC
CDR3 protein: CASSLTGTDYNEQFF

D gene: -
J gene: TRBJ2-3
V gene: TRBV20-1
clone size: many
CDR3 DNA: TGCAGTGCTAGAGAGGGGATCCCAGATACGCAGTATTTT
CDR3 protein: CSAREGIPDTQYF

D gene: TRBD2
J gene: TRBJ2-5
V gene: TRBV12-3/TRBV12-4
clone size: -
CDR3 DNA: TGTGCCAGCGGATGGACTAGGGGAGAGACCCAGTACTTC
CDR3 protein: CASGWTRGETQYF

D gene: -
J gene: TRBJ2-5
V gene: TRBV29-1
clone size: -
CDR3 DNA: TGCAGCGTAGAACATGGGGAGACCCAGTACTTC
CDR3 protein: CSVEHGETQYF

D gene: TRBD2
J gene: TRBJ2-1
V gene: TRBV7-9
clone size: -
CDR3 DNA: TGTGCCAGCAGCCTATACTCGGGACTAGCGGGAGGTGAGCAGTTCTTC
CDR3 protein: CASSLYSGLAGGEQFF

D gene: -
J gene: TRBJ1-6
V gene: TRBV7-9
clone size: -
CDR3 DNA: TGTGCCAGCAGCGGGGCCAATTCACCCCTCCACTTT
CDR3 protein: CASSGANSPLHF

D gene: -
J gene: TRBJ2-3
V gene: TRBV7-6
clone size: -
CDR3 DNA: TGTGCCAGCAGCTCACGTGGGACCACAGATACGCAGTATTTT
CDR3 protein: CASSSRGTTDTQYF

D gene: TRBD1
J gene: TRBJ2-5
V gene: TRBV18
clone size: few
CDR3 DNA: TGTGCCAGCTCACCTACCGGGACAGGGGAGACCCAGTACTTC
CDR3 protein: CASSPTGTGETQYF

D gene: -
J gene: TRBJ2-3
V gene: TRBV18
clone size: once
CDR3 DNA: TGTGCCAGCTCACCACAGCTCCCTCCAGATACGCAGTATTTT
CDR3 protein: CASSPQLPPDTQYF

D gene: TRBD2
J gene: TRBJ2-3
V gene: TRBV7-9
clone size: -
CDR3 DNA: TGTGCCGCAAGCGGGGGGAGCACAGATACGCAGTATTTT
CDR3 protein: CAASGGSTDTQYF

D gene: -
J gene: TRBJ1-1
V gene: TRBV6-1
clone size: many
CDR3 DNA: TGTGCCAGCAGTCCATACCTAAACACTGAAGCTTTCTTT
CDR3 protein: CASSPYLNTEAFF

D gene: -
J gene: TRBJ2-7
V gene: TRBV4-3
clone size: few
CDR3 DNA: TGCGCCAGCAGCCAAGATCGGCGCGGACCCTACGAGCAGTACTTC
CDR3 protein: CASSQDRRGPYEQYF

D gene: -
J gene: TRBJ2-1
V gene: TRBV29-1
clone size: many
CDR3 DNA: TGCAGCGTCGAAGGACCGGGAAGCTCCTACAATGAGCAGTTCTTC
CDR3 protein: CSVEGPGSSYNEQFF

D gene: TRBD1
J gene: TRBJ1-2
V gene: TRBV7-9
clone size: -
CDR3 DNA: TGTGCCAGCAGCGGACAGGGGGCTGGCTACACCTTC
CDR3 protein: CASSGQGAGYTF

D gene: TRBD1
J gene: TRBJ2-3
V gene: TRBV29-1
clone size: -
CDR3 DNA: TGCAGCGTTCGACAGGGGGAGACAGATACGCAGTATTTT
CDR3 protein: CSVRQGETDTQYF

D gene: TRBD1
J gene: TRBJ1-2
V gene: TRBV20-1
clone size: -
CDR3 DNA: TGCAGTGCAAGGGACAGGGGGACCTACACCTTC
CDR3 protein: CSARDRGTYTF

D gene: TRBD2
J gene: TRBJ2-7
V gene: TRBV20-1
clone size: few
CDR3 DNA: TGCAGTGCACCCGGGACTAGCGGTTACTACGAGCAGTACTTC
CDR3 protein: CSAPGTSGYYEQYF

D gene: -
J gene: TRBJ2-5
V gene: TRBV28
clone size: -
CDR3 DNA: TGTGCCAGCAGGGCTCAAGGTTCTGAGACCCAGTACTTC
CDR3 protein: CASRAQGSETQYF

D gene: -
J gene: TRBJ1-2
V gene: TRBV3-1
clone size: many
CDR3 DNA: TGTGCCAGCAGCCCCCGGGGGCAGGGTGGTGGCTACACCTTC
CDR3 protein: CASSPRGQGGGYTF

D gene: -
J gene: TRBJ2-2
V gene: TRBV18
clone size: -
CDR3 DNA: TGTGCCAGCTCACCGGTAGCTGGGAACACCGGGGAGCTGTTTTTT
CDR3 protein: CASSPVAGNTGELFF

D gene: -
J gene: TRBJ2-2
V gene: TRBV12-3/TRBV12-4
clone size: many
CDR3 DNA: TGTGCCAGCAGGAAACTAGGTACCGGGGAGCTGTTTTTT
CDR3 protein: CASRKLGTGELFF

D gene: -
J gene: TRBJ2-5
V gene: TRBV10-3
clone size: many
CDR3 DNA: TGTGCCATCAGTGAGTCGATCAGGCTAGGGGAGACCCAGTACTTC
CDR3 protein: CAISESIRLGETQYF

D gene: TRBD1
J gene: TRBJ2-7
V gene: TRBV12-3/TRBV12-4
clone size: many
CDR3 DNA: TGTGCCAGCAGTTGGCCCGGGACAGCCTACGAGCAGTACTTC
CDR3 protein: CASSWPGTAYEQYF

D gene: TRBD1
J gene: TRBJ1-1
V gene: TRBV6-5
clone size: few
CDR3 DNA: TGTGCCAGCAGTTACCGGACAGGGGAGGCTTTCTTT
CDR3 protein: CASSYRTGEAFF

D gene: TRBD2
J gene: TRBJ2-7
V gene: TRBV3-1
clone size: many
CDR3 DNA: TGTGCCAGCAGCCTTGACGTTGCTAGCGGCTCCTACGAGCAGTACTTC
CDR3 protein: CASSLDVASGSYEQYF

D gene: -
J gene: TRBJ1-5
V gene: TRBV2
clone size: -
CDR3 DNA: TGTGCCAGCAGGGGGGGACGGTATAGCAATCAGCCCCAGCATTTT
CDR3 protein: CASRGGRYSNQPQHF

D gene: TRBD2
J gene: TRBJ2-7
V gene: TRBV5-1
clone size: many
CDR3 DNA: TGCGCCAGCAGCTTTACGGTTGGCCGTAGCGGGGCCCCCAACGAGCAGTACTTC
CDR3 protein: CASSFTVGRSGAPNEQYF

D gene: -
J gene: TRBJ2-3
V gene: TRBV5-1
clone size: -
CDR3 DNA: TGCGCCAGCAGGGGGGGACTCACCACTAGCACAGATACGCAGTATTTT
CDR3 protein: CASRGGLTTSTDTQYF

D gene: -
J gene: TRBJ1-1
V gene: TRBV3-1
clone size: -
CDR3 DNA: TGTGCCAGCAGCTTAGCCACAGGTGTGCTCACTGAAGCTTTCTTT
CDR3 protein: CASSLATGVLTEAFF

D gene: TRBD2
J gene: TRBJ2-1
V gene: TRBV5-1
clone size: -
CDR3 DNA: TGCGCCAGCAGCCCGGATAGCGGGGGTGAGCAGTTCTTC
CDR3 protein: CASSPDSGGEQFF

D gene: -
J gene: TRBJ2-7
V gene: TRBV24-1
clone size: few
CDR3 DNA: TGTGCCACCAGTGACGGACGGGAGAACGAGCAGTACTTC
CDR3 protein: CATSDGRENEQYF

D gene: TRBD2
J gene: TRBJ2-1
V gene: TRBV6-2/TRBV6-3
clone size: -
CDR3 DNA: TGTGCCAGCAGTCGGGCGGGAGAAGGTGTTGAGCAGTTCTTC
CDR3 protein: CASSRAGEGVEQFF

D gene: -
J gene: TRBJ2-1
V gene: TRBV19
clone size: -
CDR3 DNA: TGTGCCAGTAGTGGCGGGTGGGGGCAGTACAATGAGCAGTTCTTC
CDR3 protein: CASSGGWGQYNEQFF

D gene: -
J gene: TRBJ2-3
V gene: TRBV20-1
clone size: few
CDR3 DNA: TGCAGTGCTAGAGATATGCTCCTCACAGATACGCAGTATTTT
CDR3 protein: CSARDMLLTDTQYF

D gene: TRBD2
J gene: TRBJ2-5
V gene: TRBV20-1
clone size: few
CDR3 DNA: TGCAGTGCGGTGTCGAGCGGGAGAGGCCAGTACTTC
CDR3 protein: CSAVSSGRGQYF

D gene: -
J gene: TRBJ1-4
V gene: TRBV15
clone size: many
CDR3 DNA: TGTGCCACCAGCCCCGGATCCGCAGGGGTTTTAGAAAAACTGTTTTTT
CDR3 protein: CATSPGSAGVLEKLFF

D gene: TRBD2
J gene: TRBJ2-7
V gene: TRBV3-1
clone size: few
CDR3 DNA: TGTGCCAGCTGCCGGGGACTAGACGGTAACTACGAGCAGTACTTC
CDR3 protein: CASCRGLDGNYEQYF

D gene: -
J gene: TRBJ2-1
V gene: TRBV21-1
clone size: few
CDR3 DNA: TGTGCCAGCAGCAAAGGGATAGGCGCCAGGACGTGGGAGCAGTTCTTC
CDR3 protein: CASSKGIGARTWEQFF

D gene: -
J gene: TRBJ2-5
V gene: TRBV7-2
clone size: few
CDR3 DNA: TGTGCCAGCAGTCTAGGGCTTGGGTCTATAAGGGAGACCCAGTACTTC
CDR3 protein: CASSLGLGSIRETQYF

D gene: -
J gene: TRBJ2-7
V gene: TRBV18
clone size: -
CDR3 DNA: TGTGCCAGCTCACCAGCCCCACACTACGAGCAGTACTTC
CDR3 protein: CASSPAPHYEQYF

D gene: TRBD2
J gene: TRBJ2-3
V gene: TRBV6-1
clone size: -
CDR3 DNA: TGTGCCAGTATAGCGGGAGTCCGCACAGATACGCAGTATTTT
CDR3 protein: CASIAGVRTDTQYF

D gene: -
J gene: TRBJ2-1
V gene: TRBV4-3
clone size: -
CDR3 DNA: TGCGCCAGCAGCCAAGAAGCTAGCCCCTACAATGAGCAGTTCTTC
CDR3 protein: CASSQEASPYNEQFF

D gene: -
J gene: TRBJ2-7
V gene: TRBV4-3
clone size: few
CDR3 DNA: TGCGCCAGCAGCCAAGATCGGGTGGGGGAGACTTACGAGCAGTACTTC
CDR3 protein: CASSQDRVGETYEQYF

D gene: -
J gene: TRBJ2-1
V gene: TRBV6-2/TRBV6-3
clone size: -
CDR3 DNA: TGTGCCAGCAGTTATGTGGGTCTCCCCGCGGGTGAGCAGTTCTTC
CDR3 protein: CASSYVGLPAGEQFF

D gene: -
J gene: TRBJ2-3
V gene: TRBV20-1
clone size: few
CDR3 DNA: TGCAGTGAATTACAGGGCACAGATACGCAGTATTTT
CDR3 protein: CSELQGTDTQYF